The 20 T cell receptor beta chains listed next were all sequenced from one sample in a study of regulatory T cells in long-lasting Graves disease. As to time point: newly diagnosed GD, antithyroid drugs for less than 3 months. Extracted RNA from PBMCs served as the source of the TCR library. Relying on iRepertoire HTBI primers and Arm-PCR of CDR3 regions, the team built TCR beta libraries. Each CDR3 protein is one row after TCRdb ran MiXCR on the multiplex PCR reads. The data show 200,000 to 250,000 distinct CDR3 sequences, around a fifth seen once. This same sample was also taken into another study, of T cells in Graves' hyperthyroidism and ophthalmopathy.

This specimen consisted of peripheral blood mononuclear cells (PBMCs), obtained at new diagnosis, from a patient treated with antithyroid drugs. These TCRs come from a woman in her 30s with Graves disease.

This clonotype showed up just once. A read error is the likely source, as a far larger clone sits one nucleotide away. The chain's CDR3 is CASSTTDGVGGYTF. For the CDR3, the DNA is TGTGCCAGCAGCACCACCGACGGGGTAGGCGGCTACACCTTC. This chain links TRBV11-1 with TRBJ1-2, with D uncertain. Germline V lookup: CDR1 SGHAT, CDR2 FQDESV (reference sequence). The length of the CDR3 is 14 residues. V was cut by 5 bases and J by 8 bases, with 18 bases left in between.

This clonotype was counted at least ten times. This chain joins TRBV27 and TRBJ2-7, with a weak D call TRBD1 (5 bases). The CDR3 has 14 amino acids. V dropped 4 bases and J dropped 2 bases, with 12 bases sitting between them. In germline, CDR1 is MNHEY, CDR2 SMNVEV (reference sequence). The CDR3 bases are TGTGCCAGCAGTTCGACAGATCACCCCTACGAGCAGTACTTC. Protein: CASSSTDHPYEQYF.

This clonotype was counted ten times or more. This chain connects TRBV19 to TRBJ2-1; 12 bases are shared with TRBD2. The CDR3 extends over 15 amino acids. Per the germline V gene, CDR1 is LNHDA and CDR2 is SQIVND (reference sequence). Trimming at V came to 6 bases and at J to 7 bases, leaving 7 bases not matched to a gene. The chain's CDR3 is CASRRAGLAGNEQFF. The CDR3, as DNA: TGTGCCAGTAGACGGGCAGGACTAGCGGGGAATGAGCAGTTCTTC.

This rearrangement joins TRBV4-1 to TRBJ1-4; 9 bases line up with TRBD1. Germline CDR1 MGHRA, CDR2 YSYEKL. The CDR3 runs to 16 residues. The trim removed 2 bases at V and 5 bases at J, leaving 6 bases unmatched. Here the CDR3 reads CASSQLHRGQNEKLFF. The CDR3 nucleotides are TGCGCCAGCAGCCAACTCCACAGGGGGCAGAATGAAAAACTGTTTTTT.

This clonotype came up many times. The V call is TRBV12-3 or TRBV12-4, the J call TRBJ2-2; 8 bases map to TRBD1. The CDR3 runs 14 residues. The junction had 3 bases not matched to a gene; V was cut back by 2 bases and J by 7 bases. The chain's CDR3 is CASSLQGASGELFF. Here the CDR3 DNA reads TGTGCCAGCAGTTTACAGGGGGCTAGCGGGGAGCTGTTTTTT.

This clonotype was seen at least ten times. The chain links TRBV4-1 to TRBJ2-5, with D unclear. Germline CDR1 and CDR2: MGHRA and YSYEKL. V lost 6 bases to trimming and J lost 5 bases, with 13 bases between them. CDR3 size: 13 residues. The CDR3 here is CASSLSGLETQYF. In nucleotides, the CDR3 is TGCGCCAGCAGTCTCAGTGGGTTGGAGACCCAGTACTTC.

This clonotype was detected ten times or more. This chain uses TRBV7-8 with TRBJ1-1, with D possibly TRBD1 on 5 matching bases. Germline assignment: CDR1 SGHVS and CDR2 FQNEAQ. The CDR3 covers 16 residues. Trimming pared 5 bases from V and 2 bases from J, leaving 18 bases between. The CDR3 DNA is TGTGCCAGCAGCGGTAGGACGGGGACGCTAAACACTGAAGCTTTCTTT. Encoded protein: CASSGRTGTLNTEAFF.

This clonotype came up many times. V and J are TRBV11-2 and TRBJ1-2; 7 nucleotides match TRBD1. Germline-derived CDR1 and CDR2 are SGHAT and FQNNGV. Losses at the gene ends were 1 base for V and 7 bases for J; bases not matched to a gene: 12. CDR3 length: 16 residues. DNA of the CDR3: TGTGCCAGCAGCTTAGTACAGGGGAAAGGTCTCGGTGGCTACACCTTC. Its translation: CASSLVQGKGLGGYTF.

This clonotype is medium-sized (0.01 to 0.1%). The gene calls are TRBV4-1 and TRBJ2-7; TRBD2 matches 10 bases. The CDR3 loop spans 16 amino acids. Looked up from germline, CDR1 is MGHRA and CDR2 is YSYEKL. With V trimmed by 0 bases and J by 2 bases, 4 bases remained unmatched. This CDR3 is CASSQDRLAGAYEQYF. CDR3 sequence (DNA): TGCGCCAGCAGCCAAGATCGGCTAGCGGGGGCCTACGAGCAGTACTTC.

This clonotype occurred a few times. V gene TRBV6-1 combines with J gene TRBJ1-6, with TRBD1 matching 10 bases. Trimming took 6 bases from V and 8 from J; bases not matched to a gene: 10. The CDR3 covers 16 residues. The germline V gene has CDR1 MNHNS and CDR2 SASEGT. Here the CDR3 DNA reads TGTGCCAGCAGCCCTCTCCTGGGGACAGGGGATTCACCCCTCCACTTT. Translated, it gives CASSPLLGTGDSPLHF.

This clonotype was counted at least ten times. The chain couples TRBV30 to TRBJ2-3; no definite D call. The CDR3 extends over 16 amino acids. With 0 bases removed from V and 4 bases from J, the gap between germline ends came to 17 bases. Germline assignment: CDR1 GTSNPN and CDR2 SVGIG (reference sequence). CDR3 region: CAWSVQTPTRPDTQYF. For the CDR3, the DNA is TGTGCCTGGAGTGTACAGACCCCCACCCGCCCAGATACGCAGTATTTT.

This clonotype was detected many times. The rearrangement joins TRBV20-1 to TRBJ1-2; TRBD1 aligns across 8 bases. The V gene's germline CDR1 is DFQATT and CDR2 SNEGSKA (reference sequence). This CDR3 contains 15 residues. With V trimmed by 0 bases and J by 4 bases, 7 bases remained unmatched. CDR3 bases: TGCAGTGCTAGAGATAGGGACAGGCCCCCCTATGGCTACACCTTC. Encoded protein: CSARDRDRPPYGYTF.

The V call is TRBV19, the J call TRBJ1-1, with D unresolved. Trimming left V 4 bases short and J 5 bases short, with 17 bases between. The CDR3 contains 15 residues. The germline CDR1 and CDR2 sequences are LNHDA and SQIVND (reference sequence). The CDR3 sequence is CASSSPRVRSTEAFF. In nucleotides, the CDR3 is TGTGCCAGTAGTAGCCCTCGGGTGCGGTCGACTGAAGCTTTCTTT.

The chain combines TRBV20-1 with TRBJ2-4; D may be TRBD2 (6 bases). CDR1 and CDR2 (germline): DFQATT, SNEGSKA (reference sequence). V lost 6 bases, J lost 8 bases, and 17 bases lay in between. The CDR3 loop spans 13 amino acids. The CDR3 DNA reads TGCAGTGCCTGCAAGGTGGGAGGAGACATTCAGTACTTC. Encoded protein: CSACKVGGDIQYF.

In this sample, this clonotype turned up many times. This rearrangement joins TRBV15 to TRBJ1-1, with D uncertain. The CDR3 consists of 14 residues. The V gene lost 0 bases and the J gene lost 1 base, with 6 bases spanning the gap. Germline values: CDR1 LNHNV, CDR2 YYDKDF (reference sequence). CDR3 protein: CATSRDFGNTEAFF. The CDR3 region has the DNA TGTGCCACCAGCAGAGATTTTGGGAACACTGAAGCTTTCTTT.

This clonotype was counted many times. The chain combines TRBV13 with TRBJ2-7; 7 bases agree with TRBD1. The CDR3 has 14 amino acids. The J segment lost 3 bases and the V segment lost 6 bases, leaving 8 bases of the junction unmatched. Per the germline V gene, CDR1 is PRHDT and CDR2 is FYEKMQ (reference sequence). The CDR3 coding sequence is TGTGCCAGCAGTCGCCGGGACAGAGGCTACGAGCAGTACTTC. It encodes CASSRRDRGYEQYF.

This clonotype has ten or more counts. The chain recombines TRBV10-2 with TRBJ2-7; 8 bases agree with TRBD2. Germline V lookup: CDR1 WSHSY, CDR2 SAAADI. The V and J ends lost 0 bases and 5 bases, in that order; junction bases with no gene match: 6. CDR3 length equals 15 residues. The CDR3 coding sequence is TGCGCCAGCAGTGAGTCAGCGGGAGAAGGCCACGAGCAGTACTTC. Translating gives CASSESAGEGHEQYF.

As to this clonotype: Germline is not matched at one junction end, which may reflect a read error. The chain uses TRBV6-2 or TRBV6-3 and TRBJ2-2, with D perhaps being TRBD1 or TRBD2 (6 bases each). Looked up from germline, CDR1 is MNHEY and CDR2 is SVGEGT. The CDR3 is 13 amino acids. CDR3 amino acids: CASRVTGGGKVLF. CDR3 coding DNA: TGTGCCAGCAGGGTGACAGGTGGGGGGAAGGTGCTTTTT.

The chain links TRBV30 to TRBJ2-2; the match to TRBD2 covers 9 bases. There are 15 residues in the CDR3. The germline V gene has CDR1 GTSNPN and CDR2 SVGIG (reference sequence). Trimming took 5 bases from V and 6 from J; bases not matched to a gene: 10. Here the CDR3 reads CAWGIALAGPGELFF. The CDR3 region has the DNA TGTGCCTGGGGCATCGCTCTAGCGGGACCCGGGGAGCTGTTTTTT. Looking up the rest from reference TRBV30 and TRBJ2-2 gives the full variable domain: SQTIHQWPATLVQPVGSPLSLECTVEGTSNPNLYWYRQAAGRGLQLLFYSVGIGQISSEVPQNLSASRPQDRQFILSSKKLLLSDSGFYLCAWGIALAGPGELFFGEGSRLTVL.

This clonotype was seen at least ten times. V usage is TRBV9 and J usage is TRBJ1-5; D remains unclear. CDR1 and CDR2 (germline): SGDLS, YYNGEE. V gave up 4 bases and J gave up 7 bases, with 15 bases separating them. This CDR3 has 14 amino acids. The CDR3 DNA sequence: TGTGCCAGCAGCAAGTGGGCGGATGGGCAGCCCCAGCATTTT. It codes for CASSKWADGQPQHF.